These 32 T cell receptor beta chains were sequenced from one sample in a study of T cells in Graves' hyperthyroidism and ophthalmopathy. RNA transcripts were the template for amplifying TCR beta CDR3 regions. With the HTBI primer set, the TCR CDR3 went through a first round of RT-PCR. MiXCR, applied by TCRdb to the multiplex PCR reads, yields one record per CDR3 protein. Here the sample spans approximately 870,000 distinct CDR3 sequences, roughly 40% being singletons. The material sequenced was blood. The receptors were gathered from a man younger than 35 with Graves' hyperthyroidism.

The chain is built from TRBV25-1 and TRBJ1-1; 7 positions match TRBD1. This CDR3 has 16 amino acids. V was clipped by 10 bases and J by 1 base; unmatched bases: 15. CDR1 and CDR2 from the germline V gene are MGHDK and SYGVNS. The CDR3 spells CATYRQGGGRNTEAFF. In DNA, the CDR3 is TGTGCCACCTATCGACAGGGCGGTGGGCGGAACACTGAAGCTTTCTTT.

Ten or more counts support this clonotype. This chain connects TRBV7-9 to TRBJ1-1, with D unclear. The germline CDR1 and CDR2 sequences are SEHNR and FQNEAQ (reference sequence). There are 12 residues in the CDR3. V dropped 6 bases and J dropped 2 bases, with 7 bases sitting between them. The CDR3 coding sequence is TGTGCCAGCAGGCACCAAAACACTGAAGCTTTCTTT. Its translation is CASRHQNTEAFF.

The chain recombines TRBV10-3 with TRBJ1-4, with D tentatively TRBD1 (6 bases). Looked up from germline, CDR1 is ENHRY and CDR2 is SYGVKD. Trimming took 10 bases from V and 0 from J, leaving 18 bases between them. CDR3 length equals 16 residues. The CDR3 region has the DNA TGTGCCAGCAGCGACCAGACAGGCGCAACTAATGAAAAACTGTTTTTT. This translates into CASSDQTGATNEKLFF.

V and J are TRBV2 and TRBJ1-1; no reliable D call. Germline lookup yields CDR1 SNHLY and CDR2 FYNNEI. CDR3 size: 16 residues. Trimming shortened V by 2 bases and J by 0 bases, and 13 bases separated the two germline ends. DNA of the CDR3: TGTGCCAGCAGTGAAAGACAAGGACGTATGAACACTGAAGCTTTCTTT. Translating gives CASSERQGRMNTEAFF.

The chain employs TRBV10-1 and TRBJ2-2; tentatively, D is TRBD2 (7 bases). The germline CDR1 and CDR2 sequences are WNHNN and SYGVQD (reference sequence). Trimming pared 5 bases from V and 5 bases from J, leaving 21 bases between. The CDR3 extends over 17 amino acids. The CDR3 sequence: CASSQRQAGARTGELFF. CDR3 DNA sequence: TGCGCCAGCAGTCAGCGGCAGGCGGGGGCTAGAACCGGGGAGCTGTTTTTT.

The V gene is TRBV20-1, the J gene TRBJ2-2; 14 bases align to TRBD2. Trimming removed 1 base from V and 5 bases from J; junction bases left unmatched: 6. The CDR3 totals 17 residues. Per the germline V gene, CDR1 is DFQATT and CDR2 is SNEGSKA (reference sequence). The CDR3 bases are TGCAGTGCTAGAGGAAGGACTAGCGGGGGGTATACCGGGGAGCTGTTTTTT. This translates into CSARGRTSGGYTGELFF.

This clonotype came up a few times. The genes are TRBV7-9 and TRBJ2-7; a possible D gene is TRBD2 (6 bases). Germline lookup yields CDR1 SEHNR and CDR2 FQNEAQ (reference sequence). Trimming removed 1 base at V and 5 bases at J, with 15 bases between. The CDR3 has 15 residues. CDR3 loop: CASSLGRGPSDEQYF. The CDR3 nucleotides are TGTGCCAGCAGCTTAGGGAGGGGCCCGAGCGACGAGCAGTACTTC. The full variable domain, with the rest looked up from reference TRBV7-9 and TRBJ2-7, is DTGVSQNPRHKITKRGQNVTFRCDPISEHNRLYWYRQTLGQGPEFLTYFQNEAQLEKSRLLSDRFSAERPKGSFSTLEIQRTEQGDSAMYLCASSLGRGPSDEQYFGPGTRLTVT.

The V and J genes are TRBV10-3 and TRBJ1-1; 7 positions match TRBD1. The CDR3 has 16 residues. V dropped 0 bases and J dropped 5; count of bases not matched to a gene: 9. Germline CDR1 and CDR2: ENHRY and SYGVKD. CDR3 sequence (DNA): TGTGCCATCAGTGAGTCGACGGCAGGGGGTCGGACTGAAGCTTTCTTT. This codes for CAISESTAGGRTEAFF.

This clonotype was observed a few times. The V gene is TRBV4-2, the J gene TRBJ2-7, with 7 bases fitting TRBD2. The CDR3 length is 16 residues. Germline CDR1 is LGHNA and CDR2 is YNFKEQ. Trimming removed 4 bases from V and 4 bases from J; junction bases left unmatched: 13. CDR3 DNA sequence: TGTGCCAGCAGCCTGGACGCGGCGGGAGTGTTTTACGAGCAGTACTTC. Residues: CASSLDAAGVFYEQYF.

The rearrangement links TRBV7-2 to TRBJ2-5; 7 bases line up with TRBD2. V was pared by 5 bases and J by 5 bases, with 8 bases of the junction left unmatched. Looked up from germline, CDR1 is SGHTA and CDR2 is FQGNSA. This CDR3 is built from 14 residues. For the CDR3, the DNA is TGTGCCAGCAGCCCGTGGGGGGGGAGGGAGACCCAGTACTTC. As protein: CASSPWGGRETQYF. The full variable domain, rest sourced from reference TRBV7-2 and TRBJ2-5, is GAGVSQSPSNKVTEKGKDVELRCDPISGHTALYWYRQSLGQGLEFLIYFQGNSAPDKSGLPSDRFSAERTGGSVSTLTIQRTQQEDSAVYLCASSPWGGRETQYFGPGTRLLVL.

The V call is TRBV7-6, the J call TRBJ1-1, with a possible D match to TRBD1 (6 bases). CDR3 length: 17 amino acids. V lost 2 bases and J 2 bases, leaving 18 bases between the germline ends. CDR1 SGHVS and CDR2 FNYEAQ come from the germline V gene. CDR3 bases: TGTGCCAGCAGCTTAAGGGGGGACTATCCCGCCAACACTGAAGCTTTCTTT. Amino acid sequence: CASSLRGDYPANTEAFF. The full variable domain, in which reference TRBV7-6 and TRBJ1-1 provide the parts outside the CDR3, is GAGVSQSPRYKVTKRGQDVALRCDPISGHVSLYWYRQALGQGPEFLTYFNYEAQQDKSGLPNDRFSAERPEGSISTLTIQRTEQRDSAMYRCASSLRGDYPANTEAFFGQGTRLTVV.

This chain uses TRBV25-1 with TRBJ2-5, with 9 nucleotides matching TRBD1. Germline CDR1 and CDR2: MGHDK and SYGVNS. The CDR3 consists of 13 residues. The CDR3 is CASPGQGYETQYF. As DNA, the CDR3 is TGTGCTAGTCCGGGACAGGGTTATGAGACCCAGTACTTC.

A note on this clonotype: Germline and junction disagree at one end, which may indicate a read error. The chain joins TRBV2 to TRBJ2-5, with 8 bases identical to TRBD2. CDR3 length equals 14 residues. Germline values: CDR1 SNHLY, CDR2 FYNNEI. The CDR3 reads CASGDSGGQETQYF. The DNA of the CDR3 is TGTGCCAGCGGTGACAGCGGGGGACAAGAGACCCAGTACTTC. Using reference TRBV2 and TRBJ2-5 for the parts outside the CDR3, the full variable domain is EPEVTQTPSHQVTQMGQEVILRCVPISNHLYFYWYRQILGQKVEFLVSFYNNEISEKSEIFDDQFSVERPDGSNFTLKIRSTKLEDSAMYFCASGDSGGQETQYFGPGTRLLVL.

This clonotype showed up just a few times. The chain links TRBV7-3 to TRBJ2-2; a weak D match, TRBD1 (6 bases). Germline V gene data show CDR1 as SGHTA and CDR2 as FQGTGA. This CDR3 has 15 amino acids. Trimming took 5 bases from V and 5 from J, leaving 15 bases between them. CDR3 sequence reads: CASSPLVGTTGELFF. CDR3 DNA: TGTGCCAGCAGCCCCCTCGTGGGGACAACCGGGGAGCTGTTTTTT.

This clonotype was counted at least ten times. The CDR3 DNA reads as TGCAGCGTTGAAAGGGGGGGCCACACTGAAGCTTTCTTT. It yields the protein CSVERGGHTEAFF. This chain joins TRBV29-1 and TRBJ1-1, with a tentative D call TRBD1 (6 bases). The germline gives CDR1 SQVTM, CDR2 ANQGSEA. CDR3 length equals 13 residues. The V end lost 2 bases, the J end lost 3 bases, and 10 bases lay between the germline ends. The variable domain in full, with the rest retrieved from reference TRBV29-1 and TRBJ1-1, is SAVISQKPSRDICQRGTSLTIQCQVDSQVTMMFWYRQQPGQSLTLIATANQGSEATYESGFVIDKFPISRPNLTFSTLTVSNMSPEDSSIYLCSVERGGHTEAFFGQGTRLTVV.

The rearrangement joins TRBV15 to TRBJ1-5; 12 nucleotides match TRBD1. The germline V gene has CDR1 LNHNV and CDR2 YYDKDF (reference sequence). The CDR3 is 15 residues long. Unmatched junction bases numbered 3, after V lost 5 bases and J lost 4 bases. CDR3 loop: CATSLGQGANQPQHF. DNA of the CDR3: TGTGCCACCAGCTTGGGACAGGGGGCGAATCAGCCCCAGCATTTT.

This clonotype was recorded once. The J gene is TRBJ1-2, the V gene TRBV20-1, with D possibly TRBD1 on 5 matching bases. V dropped 3 bases and J dropped 4 bases, with 12 bases sitting between them. CDR3 length equals 13 residues. CDR1 and CDR2 (germline): DFQATT, SNEGSKA (reference sequence). As DNA, the CDR3 is TGCAGTGCTAGGTCAGGGCGATCCTATGGCTACACCTTC. Protein product: CSARSGRSYGYTF.

Regarding this clonotype: A read error is possible here, since a much larger clone lies one base away. The rearrangement joins TRBV10-3 to TRBJ1-1, with D possibly matching TRBD1 (6 bases). The germline V and J ends were trimmed by 6 bases and 4 bases, with 15 bases remaining between them. Germline CDR1 reads ENHRY; CDR2 reads SYGVKD. There are 14 residues in the CDR3. CDR3 DNA: TGTGCCATCAGGGGGGGCAGGGGTGGCACTGAAGCTTTCTTT. It specifies CAIRGGRGGTEAFF.

This clonotype was seen more than once but under ten times. This chain joins TRBV12-3 or TRBV12-4 and TRBJ1-1, with D tentatively TRBD1 (6 bases). Trimming cost V 5 bases and J 4 bases, with 11 bases left between them. The CDR3 runs 13 residues. The CDR3: CASSGGAVTEAFF. CDR3 in DNA: TGTGCCAGCAGTGGGGGGGCCGTCACTGAAGCTTTCTTT.

DNA for the CDR3: TGCAGTGCTAGAGGGGAACTAGCGGGATTCACCGGGGAGCTGTTTTTT. Protein sequence: CSARGELAGFTGELFF. The chain links TRBV20-1 to TRBJ2-2; 10 bases are shared with TRBD2. The CDR3 runs 16 residues. Germline V gene data show CDR1 as DFQATT and CDR2 as SNEGSKA (reference sequence). Trimming took 1 base from V and 4 from J; bases not matched to a gene: 6.

This clonotype was counted at least ten times. V usage is TRBV29-1 and J usage is TRBJ2-7, with 8 bases matching TRBD2. V was pared by 4 bases and J by 5 bases, with 7 bases of the junction left unmatched. The CDR3 sequence is 13 residues long. Germline V lookup: CDR1 SQVTM, CDR2 ANQGSEA. The CDR3 spells CSVVAGGLDEQYF. The CDR3 nucleotides read TGCAGCGTTGTGGCGGGGGGCCTAGACGAGCAGTACTTC.

In this sample, this clonotype turned up many times. The chain combines TRBV12-3 or TRBV12-4 with TRBJ1-1; D is possibly TRBD1 (5 bases). Trimming took 6 bases from V and 1 from J, leaving 6 bases between them. The CDR3 is made up of 12 amino acids. The CDR3 region is CASSGGNTEAFF. DNA of the CDR3: TGTGCCAGCAGCGGGGGGAACACTGAAGCTTTCTTT.

This clonotype was seen only a few times. The rearrangement joins TRBV4-1 to TRBJ1-4; no clear D. V shed 0 bases and J shed 10 bases, with 12 bases lying between them. The CDR3 consists of 14 residues. CDR1 MGHRA and CDR2 YSYEKL come from the germline V gene. In nucleotides, the CDR3 is TGCGCCAGCAGCCAAGATTATTCCGTGGGAAAACTGTTTTTT. Amino acid sequence: CASSQDYSVGKLFF.

There are a few counts of this clonotype. The rearrangement uses TRBV5-1 and TRBJ1-1, with TRBD1 matching over 9 bases. CDR1 and CDR2 from the germline V gene are SGHRS and YFSETQ. Germline trimming cut 4 bases from V and 6 bases from J; bases unmatched to any gene: 10. The CDR3 covers 15 residues. The CDR3, as DNA: TGCGCCAGCAGCGCCATCGGACAGGGGAAGGCTGAAGCTTTCTTT. Translated: CASSAIGQGKAEAFF.

Concerning this clonotype: This may be a read error, as it is one base from a much larger clone. This rearrangement joins TRBV19 to TRBJ2-6, with D unclear. Between the trimmed V and J ends, which lost 5 bases and 0 bases, there was a span of 14 bases. The CDR3 covers 17 residues. Germline-derived CDR1 and CDR2 are LNHDA and SQIVND (reference sequence). The chain's CDR3 is CASSLGRAFSGANVLTF. CDR3 DNA: TGTGCCAGTAGTTTGGGAAGGGCGTTCTCTGGGGCCAACGTCCTGACTTTC. The full variable domain, in which reference TRBV19 and TRBJ2-6 provide the parts outside the CDR3, is DGGITQSPKYLFRKEGQNVTLSCEQNLNHDAMYWYRQDPGQGLRLIYYSQIVNDFQKGDIAEGYSVSREKKESFPLTVTSAQKNPTAFYLCASSLGRAFSGANVLTFGAGSRLTVL.

The gene calls are TRBV7-2 and TRBJ2-2; no clear D. This CDR3 contains 13 residues. Trimming took off 5 bases at V and 7 bases at J, with 11 bases between the two ends. Germline-derived CDR1 and CDR2 are SGHTA and FQGNSA. The DNA for the CDR3 is TGTGCCAGCAGCCTTAGGTCCAGCGGGGAGCTGTTTTTT. The encoded protein is CASSLRSSGELFF.

V gene TRBV7-2 combines with J gene TRBJ2-7, with TRBD1 as a possible D gene (6 bases). The germline V gene has CDR1 SGHTA and CDR2 FQGNSA. Trimming cost V 5 bases and J 2 bases, with 10 bases left between them. The CDR3 contains 13 residues. The CDR3 DNA sequence: TGTGCCAGCAGCCACAGGGACCCCTACGAGCAGTACTTC. Translating gives CASSHRDPYEQYF.

This clonotype came up a few times. The V gene is TRBV12-3 or TRBV12-4, the J gene TRBJ1-6; maybe TRBD1 (5 bases). The CDR3 consists of 13 residues. V lost 4 bases and J lost 7, with 8 bases in between. As DNA, the CDR3 is TGTGCCAGCAGTTCAGGGAAAAATTCACCCCTCCACTTT. Its translation: CASSSGKNSPLHF.

A word on this clonotype: A much larger clone differs by one base, so this may be a read error. This chain connects TRBV4-1 to TRBJ1-6, with 7 bases matching TRBD1. The CDR3 is 15 amino acids. Per the germline V gene, CDR1 is MGHRA and CDR2 is YSYEKL. CDR3 DNA: TGCGCCAGCGGCCAAGATGGGACAGTTGGATCACCCCTCCACTTT. Protein sequence: CASGQDGTVGSPLHF.

The chain couples TRBV6-1 to TRBJ2-5; the D is unclear. The CDR3 extends over 13 amino acids. Trimming shortened V by 5 bases and J by 5 bases, and 12 bases separated the two germline ends. Germline lookup yields CDR1 MNHNS and CDR2 SASEGT. For the CDR3, the DNA is TGTGCCAGCAGTCTCTGGGAAGGGGAGACCCAGTACTTC. This sequence encodes CASSLWEGETQYF.

The chain links TRBV15 to TRBJ1-4; D is uncertain. Germline V CDR1 and CDR2: LNHNV, YYDKDF (reference sequence). The CDR3 is 14 amino acids. Trimming stripped 3 bases from V and 7 bases from J, with 12 bases between. CDR3 residues: CATSREERTEKLFF. The CDR3 nucleotides read TGTGCCACCAGCAGGGAGGAGCGCACTGAAAAACTGTTTTTT. The variable domain in full, completed from reference TRBV15 and TRBJ1-4, reads DAMVIQNPRYQVTQFGKPVTLSCSQTLNHNVMYWYQQKSSQAPKLLFHYYDKDFNNEADTPDNFQSRRPNTSFCFLDIRSPGLGDTAMYLCATSREERTEKLFFGSGTQLSVL.

This clonotype was seen at least ten times. The rearrangement joins TRBV9 to TRBJ1-1; D perhaps matches TRBD1 (5 bases). The length of the CDR3 is 14 residues. V lost 2 bases and J lost 6, with 14 bases in between. CDR1 SGDLS and CDR2 YYNGEE come from the germline V gene. The CDR3 DNA reads TGTGCCAGCAGCGTCGATATAGCAGGGTCTGAAGCTTTCTTT. It codes for CASSVDIAGSEAFF.